This TCR beta chain derives from a study of shared clonotypes between healthy human individuals. V lost 0 bases to trimming and J lost 8 bases; unmatched junction nucleotides: 11. This CDR3 has 17 amino acids. The germline V gene has CDR1 LNHDA and CDR2 SQIVND (reference sequence). Assay: immunoSEQ multiplex PCR; the TCRdb copy retains only in-frame clones and omits some. The table includes 2.3 million or so clones, 85% to 95% detected once. V and J are TRBV19 and TRBJ2-1; TRBD2 aligns across 9 bases. The sequencing sample was made of naive CD4+ T cells from PBMCs. Subset here: CD45RA+ positively selected. The clonotype comes from a man younger than 30 in good health. Some clones in this sample may be carry-over from other donors' samples. The chain's CDR3 is CASSIDLAGGRRDEQFF. The CDR3 coding sequence is TGTGCCAGTAGTATAGACCTGGCGGGAGGGCGTAGGGATGAGCAGTTCTTC.